Below, 2 T cell receptor beta chains from the same sample are listed, as sequenced in a study of CD8 T cells in ankylosing spondylitis. From the 5' RACE reads, TCRdb called clonotypes with MiXCR, one entry per CDR3 protein. The repertoire has about 130,000 distinct CDR3 sequences, approximately 9.7% of them found once; the top ten carry roughly 3.3%. Sequenced sample: blood, either unsorted or a sorted T cell fraction (not recorded which). These receptors all stem from a male donor with ankylosing spondylitis or in good health (not recorded which).

This clonotype was recorded many times. The genes are TRBV20-1 and TRBJ2-3; TRBD2 aligns across 10 bases. The CDR3 has 15 amino acids. Germline-derived CDR1 and CDR2 are DFQATT and SNEGSKA (reference sequence). The trim removed 8 bases at V and 6 bases at J, leaving 14 bases unmatched. CDR3 DNA sequence: TGCAGTTCCCCGGCGGCTAGCGGGAGCCCCGATACGCAGTATTTT. It codes for CSSPAASGSPDTQYF.

This clonotype was recorded at least ten times. Sequence at one end of the junction differs from germline and may be a read error. This chain uses TRBV3-1 with TRBJ2-1; D is perhaps TRBD1 (6 bases). The length of the CDR3 is 13 residues. Germline V gene sequence: CDR1 LGHDT, CDR2 YNNKEL (reference sequence). The CDR3 sequence: CASSWGQGRLFAF. The CDR3 nucleotides read TGTGCCAGCAGCTGGGGACAAGGGCGCCTCTTTGCCTTC.